These 18 T cell receptor beta chains were all obtained from the same sample, sequenced in a study of cytomegalovirus exposure and HLA in healthy donors. In the PCR, 60 Vbeta and 13 Jbeta primers were used. Sequenced by immunoSEQ multiplex PCR; TCRdb stores in-frame clones only, minus some. This sample has 150,000 to 200,000 clones, with 70% to 85% found just once. The sample taken for sequencing was PBMCs. The receptors stem from a man aged 45-65 years in good health and CMV-seropositive.

The rearrangement joins TRBV5-4 to TRBJ1-4; D gene uncertain. The CDR3 length is 15 residues. Trimming removed 3 bases at V and 6 bases at J, with 15 bases between. CDR1 and CDR2 from the germline V gene are SGHNT and YYREEE (reference sequence). This CDR3 is CASSSRGELHEKLFF. CDR3 nucleotides: TGTGCCAGCAGCTCCCGCGGGGAGCTCCATGAAAAACTGTTTTTT.

The gene calls are TRBV7-3 and TRBJ2-1, with 12 bases identical to TRBD2. This CDR3 has 15 residues. Trimming at V came to 3 bases and at J to 9 bases, leaving 6 bases not matched to a gene. CDR1 SGHTA and CDR2 FQGTGA come from the germline V gene. In DNA, the CDR3 is TGTGCCAGCAGCTTTACTAGCGGGGGGAGCGGTGAGCAGTTCTTC. Its protein is CASSFTSGGSGEQFF.

V is TRBV19 and J is TRBJ1-2, with TRBD1 matching over 7 bases. Germline assignment: CDR1 LNHDA and CDR2 SQIVND (reference sequence). Germline trimming cut 5 bases from V and 4 bases from J; bases unmatched to any gene: 7. The CDR3 has 14 amino acids. CDR3 DNA: TGTGCCAGTAGTTCCAGACAGGGAGCCTATGGCTACACCTTC. Its protein product is CASSSRQGAYGYTF.

The chain has TRBV29-1 and TRBJ1-2, with 10 bases identical to TRBD1. The CDR3 is 13 amino acids. Germline-derived CDR1 and CDR2 are SQVTM and ANQGSEA. After removal of 4 bases from V and 3 bases from J, the junction contained 2 bases not matched to a gene. The DNA for the CDR3 is TGCAGCGTTGGGGACAGGGGCCACTATGGCTACACCTTC. Translated, it gives CSVGDRGHYGYTF. The full variable domain, with the rest looked up from reference TRBV29-1 and TRBJ1-2, is SAVISQKPSRDICQRGTSLTIQCQVDSQVTMMFWYRQQPGQSLTLIATANQGSEATYESGFVIDKFPISRPNLTFSTLTVSNMSPEDSSIYLCSVGDRGHYGYTFGSGTRLTVV.

The CDR3 is CASSLAVARDTDTQYF. CDR3 sequence (DNA): TGTGCCAGCAGCTTAGCGGTGGCTAGAGACACAGATACGCAGTATTTT. The V call is TRBV7-8, the J call TRBJ2-3; D gene unclear. This CDR3 comprises 16 residues. V shed 0 bases and J shed 2 bases, with 12 bases lying between them. Per germline, CDR1 SGHVS and CDR2 FQNEAQ.

This clone was seen only a few times. The chain couples TRBV4-1 to TRBJ2-2; D might be TRBD2 (6 bases). This CDR3 has 16 residues. Germline V CDR1 and CDR2: MGHRA, YSYEKL. With 0 bases removed from V and 6 bases from J, the gap between germline ends came to 14 bases. CDR3 sequence: CASSQEWGRRAGELFF. The CDR3 DNA reads as TGCGCCAGCAGCCAAGAGTGGGGTAGGAGGGCCGGGGAGCTGTTTTTT.

The genes are TRBV21-1 and TRBJ2-3; TRBD2, as called in the table, went unchecked against the DNA. TRBV21-1 is recorded as a pseudogene. This CDR3 spans 13 amino acids. In DNA form, the CDR3 reads TGTGCCAGCAGCGCGAGCCCGGTGGATACGCAGTATTTT. This codes for CASSASPVDTQYF.

The V call is TRBV6-6, the J call TRBJ2-2, with TRBD2 identical over 8 bases. V dropped 0 bases and J dropped 10; count of bases not matched to a gene: 7. The CDR3 consists of 15 residues. Germline CDR1 and CDR2: MNHNY and SVGAGI (reference sequence). The CDR3 region is CASSYSPGGREELFF. DNA of the CDR3: TGTGCCAGCAGTTACTCACCGGGGGGGCGTGAGGAGCTGTTTTTT.

This chain uses TRBV6-5 with TRBJ1-1; 7 nucleotides line up with TRBD1. Germline lookup yields CDR1 MNHEY and CDR2 SVGAGI. There are 13 residues in the CDR3. Trimming at V came to 8 bases and at J to 4 bases, leaving 7 bases not matched to a gene. The CDR3 nucleotides are TGTGCCAGCGCGAGGGGGCCGGGCACTGAAGCTTTCTTT. This codes for CASARGPGTEAFF.

This sequence joins TRBV4-1 and TRBJ1-2, with 7 bases aligning to TRBD1. CDR1 is MGHRA, CDR2 YSYEKL, per germline. V dropped 8 bases and J dropped 8; count of bases not matched to a gene: 17. The CDR3 length is 15 residues. CDR3 region: CASSPGPGQSLGYTF. DNA of the CDR3: TGCGCCAGCTCGCCGGGCCCGGGACAGAGTCTCGGCTACACCTTC.

The chain employs TRBV9 and TRBJ2-7; 10 bases line up with TRBD2. V was clipped by 4 bases and J by 3 bases; unmatched bases: 22. The CDR3 contains 20 residues. The germline CDR1 and CDR2 sequences are SGDLS and YYNGEE. CDR3 DNA sequence: TGTGCCAGCAGCCCCCGGACTAAATGTAGGAGAGCGGGAGGGAACTACGAGCAGTACGTC. Translating gives CASSPRTKCRRAGGNYEQYV.

The J gene is TRBJ1-2, the V gene TRBV6-9, with 7 bases matching TRBD1. CDR3 length: 15 amino acids. J gave up 4 bases and V 3 bases, and 8 bases lay outside the gene matches. Germline V gene sequence: CDR1 MNHGY, CDR2 SVAAGI. Written as DNA, the CDR3 is TGTGCCAGCAGTTACGAGTTGGGACAGCTCTATGGCTACACCTTC. This translates into CASSYELGQLYGYTF.

The chain has TRBV15 and TRBJ2-5, with TRBD1 as a possible D gene (5 bases). The ends were cut back, 2 bases at V and 2 bases at J, with 9 bases in the middle. Germline-derived CDR1 and CDR2 are LNHNV and YYDKDF (reference sequence). The CDR3 sequence is 14 residues long. The CDR3 region has the DNA TGTGCCACCAGCAGAAGACAGATTCAAGAGACCCAGTACTTC. Amino acid sequence: CATSRRQIQETQYF.

The CDR3 reads CAADGGTYGYTF. The CDR3 nucleotides are TGTGCCGCCGACGGGGGGACGTATGGCTACACCTTC. The rearrangement uses TRBV6-6 and TRBJ1-2; possible D gene TRBD1, 5 bases. This CDR3 is built from 12 residues. Germline V lookup: CDR1 MNHNY, CDR2 SVGAGI (reference sequence). Trimming cost V 11 bases and J 5 bases, with 15 bases left between them.

The chain employs TRBV10-1 and TRBJ2-7; tentative D call: TRBD2 (6 bases). Germline V gives CDR1 WNHNN, CDR2 SYGVQD (reference sequence). The germline V and J ends were trimmed by 8 bases and 1 base, with 12 bases remaining between them. The CDR3 runs 13 residues. CDR3 loop: CASGRGTSYEQYV. The CDR3 DNA follows: TGCGCCAGCGGCCGGGGGACGTCCTACGAGCAGTACGTC.

The genes are TRBV19 and TRBJ1-1; D is ambiguous. Germline CDR1 is LNHDA and CDR2 is SQIVND (reference sequence). Trimming removed 0 bases from V and 0 bases from J, with 14 bases in between. CDR3 length: 17 residues. The DNA for the CDR3 is TGTGCCAGTAGTATAGACGAACGACATACCTTGAACACTGAAGCTTTCTTT. Its translation: CASSIDERHTLNTEAFF.

This clone was seen once. CDR3 sequence: CASSLETPTDTQYF. CDR3 nucleotides: TGCGCCAGCAGCTTGGAGACTCCCACGGATACGCAGTATTTT. The J gene is TRBJ2-3, the V gene TRBV5-1; D not certain. V was pared by 0 bases and J by 6 bases, with 11 bases between. This CDR3 region has 14 residues. Germline V gene lookup returns CDR1 SGHRS and CDR2 YFSETQ.

The CDR3 is CASSQVGGGVRETQYF. The CDR3 coding sequence is TGCGCCAGCAGCCAAGTTGGCGGGGGAGTGAGAGAGACCCAGTACTTC. The chain recombines TRBV4-1 with TRBJ2-5, with 7 bases matching TRBD2. V dropped 1 base and J dropped 4; count of bases not matched to a gene: 9. The CDR3 consists of 16 residues. Germline V gives CDR1 MGHRA, CDR2 YSYEKL.